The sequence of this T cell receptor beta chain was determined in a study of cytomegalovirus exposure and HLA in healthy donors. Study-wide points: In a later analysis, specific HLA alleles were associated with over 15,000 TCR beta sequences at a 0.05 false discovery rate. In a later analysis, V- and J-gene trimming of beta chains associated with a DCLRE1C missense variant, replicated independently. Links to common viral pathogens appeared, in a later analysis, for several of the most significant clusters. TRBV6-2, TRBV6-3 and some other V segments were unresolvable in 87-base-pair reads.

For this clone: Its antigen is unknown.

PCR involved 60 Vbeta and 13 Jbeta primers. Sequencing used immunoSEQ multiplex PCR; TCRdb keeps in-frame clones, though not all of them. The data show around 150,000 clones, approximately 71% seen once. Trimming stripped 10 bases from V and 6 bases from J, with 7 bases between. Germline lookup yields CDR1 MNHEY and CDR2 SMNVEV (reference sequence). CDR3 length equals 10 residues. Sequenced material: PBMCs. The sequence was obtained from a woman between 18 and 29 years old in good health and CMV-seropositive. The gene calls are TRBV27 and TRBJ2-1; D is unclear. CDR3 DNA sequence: TGTGCCACCGCTAGCAATGAGCAGTTCTTC. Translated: CATASNEQFF.